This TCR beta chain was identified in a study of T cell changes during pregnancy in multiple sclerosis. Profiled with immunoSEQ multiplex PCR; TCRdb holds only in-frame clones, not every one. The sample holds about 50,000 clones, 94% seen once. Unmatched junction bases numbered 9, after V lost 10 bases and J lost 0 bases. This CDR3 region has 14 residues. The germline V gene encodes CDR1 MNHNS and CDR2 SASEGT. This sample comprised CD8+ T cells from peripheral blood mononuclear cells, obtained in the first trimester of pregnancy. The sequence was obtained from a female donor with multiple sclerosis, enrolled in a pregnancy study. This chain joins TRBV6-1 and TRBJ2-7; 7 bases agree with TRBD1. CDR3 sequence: CATRQGPSSYEQYF. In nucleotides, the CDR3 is TGTGCCACCCGACAGGGCCCTAGCTCCTACGAGCAGTACTTC.